One and the same sample provided the 30 T cell receptor beta chains below, sequenced in a study of T cell responses to AZD1222 COVID-19 vaccine. Profiled with immunoSEQ multiplex PCR; TCRdb holds only in-frame clones, not every one. Seen here are roughly 200,000 clones, just over 85% observed once, and the top ten hold approximately 8%. The specimen comprised peripheral blood, sampled on day 0 of AZD1222 vaccination. These receptors all stem from an adult in good health.

This chain links TRBV3-1 (or the pseudogene TRBV3-2) with TRBJ2-3; possibly TRBD2 for D (6 bases). Trimming left V 0 bases short and J 5 bases short, with 12 bases between. Germline-derived CDR1 and CDR2 are LGHDT and YNNKEL (reference sequence). The CDR3 is 15 amino acids. CDR3: CASSQEAGQGDTQYF. The CDR3 DNA is TGTGCCAGCAGCCAAGAGGCGGGGCAGGGAGATACGCAGTATTTT.

The chain couples TRBV11-3 to TRBJ2-4; D might be TRBD2 (6 bases). The CDR3 has 15 amino acids. Germline-derived CDR1 and CDR2 are SGHNT and YENEEA. V was cut by 3 bases and J by 5 bases, with 14 bases left in between. This CDR3 is CASSLDGGEQNIQYF. The DNA for the CDR3 is TGTGCCAGCAGCTTGGACGGGGGAGAGCAAAACATTCAGTACTTC.

CDR3 region: CASKRTGNSGNTIYF. In nucleotides, the CDR3 is TGTGCCAGCAAGAGGACAGGTAACTCTGGAAACACCATATATTTT. The chain carries TRBV6-5 and TRBJ1-3; 7 bases are shared with TRBD1. The CDR3 sequence is 15 residues long. V trimming: 7 bases; J trimming: 0 bases; junction bases outside the gene matches: 6. Germline loops: CDR1 MNHEY, CDR2 SVGAGI.

The CDR3: CASSEESQGVLFF. The CDR3 DNA is TGTGCCAGCAGTGAAGAGTCACAGGGAGTTCTGTTCTTC. The J gene is TRBJ2-1, the V gene TRBV2, with D tentatively TRBD1 (6 bases). V was trimmed by 1 base and J by 15 bases, leaving 16 bases between them. The CDR3 covers 13 residues. CDR1 is SNHLY and CDR2 is FYNNEI in the germline V gene.

This rearrangement joins TRBV4-3 to TRBJ1-2; D may be TRBD1 (6 bases). CDR1 is LGHNA and CDR2 is YSLEER in the germline V gene. V was trimmed by 1 base and J by 10 bases, leaving 22 bases between them. This CDR3 has 16 amino acids. The CDR3 spells CASSQVGVGGLVVYTF. CDR3 nucleotides: TGCGCCAGCAGCCAAGTCGGGGTTGGGGGGCTGGTTGTCTACACCTTC.

The CDR3 protein is CAISLDRGGGAETQYF. The CDR3 DNA follows: TGTGCCATCAGCCTCGACAGGGGAGGTGGTGCAGAGACCCAGTACTTC. The chain joins TRBV10-3 to TRBJ2-5; TRBD1 aligns across 8 bases. Germline CDR1 reads ENHRY; CDR2 reads SYGVKD. The CDR3 spans 16 residues. The J segment lost 4 bases and the V segment lost 6 bases, leaving 13 bases of the junction unmatched.

J is TRBJ2-1 and V is TRBV9; D may be TRBD2 (6 bases). The germline V gene has CDR1 SGDLS and CDR2 YYNGEE. V lost 6 bases and J 4 bases, leaving 8 bases between the germline ends. The CDR3 extends over 12 amino acids. In DNA form, the CDR3 reads TGTGCCAGCACAGGGACTTACAATGAGCAGTTCTTC. Protein sequence: CASTGTYNEQFF. Full variable domain (rest looked up from reference TRBV9 and TRBJ2-1): DSGVTQTPKHLITATGQRVTLRCSPRSGDLSVYWYQQSLDQGLQFLIQYYNGEERAKGNILERFSAQQFPDLHSELNLSSLELGDSALYFCASTGTYNEQFFGPGTRLTVL.

This chain connects TRBV5-6 to TRBJ1-6, with D perhaps matching TRBD1 (5 bases). The CDR3 runs to 13 residues. Germline CDR1 reads SGHDT; CDR2 reads YYEEEE. V was cut by 4 bases and J by 11 bases, with 13 bases left in between. The CDR3 region has the DNA TGTGCCAGCAGCGTGGGACCGCGACCACCCCTCCACTTT. Its protein is CASSVGPRPPLHF.

The chain uses TRBV18 and TRBJ2-6, with D perhaps given as TRBD1 or TRBD2 (5 bases each). Between the trimmed V and J ends, which lost 3 bases and 1 base, there was a span of 7 bases. There are 15 residues in the CDR3. CDR1 and CDR2 (germline): KGHSH, LQKENI. CDR3 amino acids: CASSPGESGANVLTF. In DNA, the CDR3 is TGTGCCAGCTCACCGGGGGAATCTGGGGCCAACGTCCTGACTTTC.

This clone turned up a few times. CDR3 sequence (DNA): TGTGCCAGCAGTGTAGGTGGTGGGAACACTGAAGCTTTCTTT. This gives the protein CASSVGGGNTEAFF. This rearrangement joins TRBV2 to TRBJ1-1; D call uncertain. Per germline, CDR1 SNHLY and CDR2 FYNNEI. This CDR3 has 14 amino acids. The germline V and J ends were trimmed by 4 bases and 1 base, with 10 bases remaining between them.

The V gene is TRBV7-9, the J gene TRBJ1-2; D is undetermined. CDR1 and CDR2 from the germline V gene are SEHNR and FQNEAQ (reference sequence). There are 14 residues in the CDR3. V lost 3 bases and J 5 bases, leaving 13 bases between the germline ends. Written as DNA, the CDR3 is TGTGCCAGCAGCTTTGGTTCCAGAAATTATGGCTACACCTTC. Its protein product is CASSFGSRNYGYTF. The full variable domain, completed using reference TRBV7-9 and TRBJ1-2, is DTGVSQNPRHKITKRGQNVTFRCDPISEHNRLYWYRQTLGQGPEFLTYFQNEAQLEKSRLLSDRFSAERPKGSFSTLEIQRTEQGDSAMYLCASSFGSRNYGYTFGSGTRLTVV.

The chain uses TRBV7-3 and TRBJ2-3, with 8 bases fitting TRBD1. From germline, CDR1 is SGHTA and CDR2 FQGTGA. The ends lost 4 bases at V and 4 bases at J; junction bases unmatched: 7. This CDR3 has 15 amino acids. As DNA, the CDR3 is TGTGCCAGCAGCTCCAGGGGGCGCGGGCCAGATACGCAGTATTTT. Translation gives CASSSRGRGPDTQYF.

The chain combines TRBV7-8 with TRBJ2-3, with D unclear. V was cut by 6 bases and J by 2 bases, with 15 bases left in between. Germline CDR1 reads SGHVS; CDR2 reads FQNEAQ. The CDR3 contains 15 residues. The chain's CDR3 is CASRQAHGSTDTQYF. DNA for the CDR3: TGTGCCAGCAGGCAAGCTCACGGGTCCACAGATACGCAGTATTTT.

The chain recombines TRBV19 with TRBJ2-7, with D possibly TRBD1 on 5 matching bases. The germline CDR1 and CDR2 sequences are LNHDA and SQIVND (reference sequence). The CDR3 is made up of 12 amino acids. Between the trimmed V and J ends, which lost 6 bases and 3 bases, there was a span of 9 bases. The CDR3 region is CASRETDYEQYF. CDR3 coding DNA: TGTGCCAGTAGAGAGACAGACTACGAGCAGTACTTC.

V usage is TRBV7-9 and J usage is TRBJ1-1, with D perhaps TRBD1 (6 bases). Trimming took off 3 bases at V and 10 bases at J, with 12 bases between the two ends. The CDR3 extends over 12 amino acids. Per germline, CDR1 SEHNR and CDR2 FQNEAQ (reference sequence). CDR3 protein: CASSFAAQGAFF. CDR3 DNA sequence: TGTGCCAGCAGCTTCGCGGCACAGGGAGCTTTCTTT.

Comment on this clone: Different DNA sequences within this sample yield the same CDR3. The CDR3 sequence: CASSIVGNEQFF. For the CDR3, the DNA is TGTGCCAGTAGTATAGTAGGTAATGAGCAGTTCTTC. The J gene is TRBJ2-1, the V gene TRBV19; D gene ambiguous. Looked up from germline, CDR1 is LNHDA and CDR2 is SQIVND (reference sequence). Trimming removed 1 base from V and 7 bases from J, with 5 bases in between. The CDR3 runs 12 residues.

This clone has only one observation. The chain employs TRBV7-9 and TRBJ1-1; 7 bases are shared with TRBD1. With V trimmed by 5 bases and J by 8 bases, 5 bases remained unmatched. The CDR3 is made up of 12 amino acids. Germline CDR1 reads SEHNR; CDR2 reads FQNEAQ (reference sequence). CDR3 loop: CASSPRGQEAFF. DNA for the CDR3: TGTGCCAGCAGCCCTAGGGGACAGGAAGCTTTCTTT.

The V and J genes are TRBV6-2 or TRBV6-3 and TRBJ2-5, with TRBD2 identical over 7 bases. The CDR3 runs 15 residues. CDR1 MNHEY and CDR2 SVGEGT come from the germline V gene. V gave up 4 bases and J gave up 4 bases; unmatched junction bases: 9. For the CDR3, the DNA is TGTGCCAGCAGTTCCCTTGGACTAGTCGGAGAGACCCAGTACTTC. It specifies CASSSLGLVGETQYF.

The chain links TRBV6-5 to TRBJ2-7, with TRBD1 matching 8 bases. Germline CDR1 is MNHEY and CDR2 is SVGAGI. The CDR3 is 13 residues long. With 5 bases clipped from V and 7 bases from J, the junction kept 7 bases outside the gene matches. For the CDR3, the DNA is TGTGCCAGCAGTAACGGACAGGGCGGTGAGCAGTACTTC. Protein sequence: CASSNGQGGEQYF.

V gene TRBV19 combines with J gene TRBJ1-1; 8 bases line up with TRBD1. In germline, CDR1 is LNHDA, CDR2 SQIVND (reference sequence). Trimming at V came to 6 bases and at J to 8 bases, leaving 8 bases not matched to a gene. This CDR3 region has 13 residues. As DNA, the CDR3 is TGTGCCAGTAGCGGGACAGGAAGACCCGAAGCTTTCTTT. Residues: CASSGTGRPEAFF.

The rearrangement joins TRBV2 to TRBJ2-7; D gene uncertain. The CDR3 has 14 amino acids. In germline, CDR1 is SNHLY, CDR2 FYNNEI. The V and J ends lost 7 bases and 4 bases respectively, with 17 bases between them. As DNA, the CDR3 is TGTGCCAGCATGTGGGCAGAGAAACCTTACGAGCAGTACTTC. As protein: CASMWAEKPYEQYF.

The CDR3 loop reads CSARWNTEAFF. In DNA form, the CDR3 reads TGCAGTGCTAGGTGGAACACTGAAGCTTTCTTT. The rearrangement joins TRBV20-1 to TRBJ1-1; D gene ambiguous. CDR3 length: 11 residues. CDR1 is DFQATT, CDR2 SNEGSKA, per germline (reference sequence). The ends were cut back, 3 bases at V and 1 base at J, with 3 bases in the middle.

V usage is TRBV5-1 and J usage is TRBJ2-3; no clear D. The germline V gene encodes CDR1 SGHRS and CDR2 YFSETQ. The CDR3 has 13 residues. Trimming removed 4 bases at V and 2 bases at J, with 8 bases between. DNA for the CDR3: TGCGCCAGCAGCCCTGACATCACAGATACGCAGTATTTT. This encodes CASSPDITDTQYF.

This clone was counted a single time. The V gene is TRBV18, the J gene TRBJ2-1, with a weak D call TRBD2 (6 bases). The CDR3 has 17 amino acids. V was cut by 2 bases and J by 0 bases, with 14 bases left in between. Germline loops: CDR1 KGHSH, CDR2 LQKENI. The CDR3 bases are TGTGCCAGCTCACCATCCCTCGCGGGGAGCTCCTACAATGAGCAGTTCTTC. Translated, it gives CASSPSLAGSSYNEQFF. Looking up the rest from reference TRBV18 and TRBJ2-1 gives the full variable domain: NAGVMQNPRHLVRRRGQEARLRCSPMKGHSHVYWYRQLPEEGLKFMVYLQKENIIDESGMPKERFSAEFPKEGPSILRIQQVVRGDSAAYFCASSPSLAGSSYNEQFFGPGTRLTVL.

This clone occurred a few times. The chain employs TRBV28 and TRBJ1-5; D is unclear. The V and J ends lost 7 bases and 5 bases respectively, with 15 bases between them. The germline CDR1 and CDR2 sequences are MDHEN and SYDVKM. The CDR3 runs to 14 residues. The CDR3 sequence: CASNSQKSDQPQHF. The CDR3 DNA follows: TGTGCCAGCAATTCGCAAAAGTCGGATCAGCCCCAGCATTTT.

V gene TRBV3-1 (or the pseudogene TRBV3-2) combines with J gene TRBJ1-1, with D hard to call. This CDR3 region has 16 residues. The germline V gene has CDR1 LGHDT and CDR2 YNNKEL (reference sequence). V was clipped by 1 base and J by 5 bases, with 17 bases between them. CDR3 DNA sequence: TGTGCCAGCAGCCAAGTTCGAGAACACAGTTCAACTGAAGCTTTCTTT. It is translated as CASSQVREHSSTEAFF.

The chain joins TRBV19 to TRBJ2-1; D is unresolved. CDR3 length: 14 residues. Trimming left V 1 base short and J 9 bases short, with 13 bases between. The germline V gene has CDR1 LNHDA and CDR2 SQIVND (reference sequence). CDR3: CASSIGHIGGEQFF. CDR3 nucleotides: TGTGCCAGTAGTATAGGACACATCGGCGGTGAGCAGTTCTTC.

The rearrangement joins TRBV18 to TRBJ2-5; a weak D match, TRBD2 (7 bases). The CDR3 is made up of 15 amino acids. Trimming pared 2 bases from V and 2 bases from J, leaving 12 bases between. CDR1 KGHSH and CDR2 LQKENI come from the germline V gene. The CDR3 loop is CASSPTGGRQETQYF. The CDR3 DNA follows: TGTGCCAGCTCACCAACGGGGGGCAGGCAAGAGACCCAGTACTTC. Combining the CDR3 with reference TRBV18 and TRBJ2-5 gives the whole variable domain NAGVMQNPRHLVRRRGQEARLRCSPMKGHSHVYWYRQLPEEGLKFMVYLQKENIIDESGMPKERFSAEFPKEGPSILRIQQVVRGDSAAYFCASSPTGGRQETQYFGPGTRLLVL.

The gene calls are TRBV5-4 and TRBJ1-2; D possibly corresponds to TRBD1 (6 bases). Deletions cut 3 bases from V and 4 bases from J, with 13 bases between. CDR3 length equals 14 residues. Per the germline V gene, CDR1 is SGHNT and CDR2 is YYREEE (reference sequence). The CDR3 sequence: CASSSRGGSYGYTF. The CDR3 nucleotides are TGTGCCAGCAGCTCTAGGGGGGGGTCCTATGGCTACACCTTC.

The chain has TRBV11-2 and TRBJ1-1; D may be TRBD1 (5 bases). Germline V lookup: CDR1 SGHAT, CDR2 FQNNGV. The CDR3 extends over 14 amino acids. Deletions cut 1 base from V and 4 bases from J, with 10 bases between. This CDR3 is CASSLVGRATEAFF. In DNA, the CDR3 is TGTGCCAGCAGCTTAGTAGGCAGGGCCACTGAAGCTTTCTTT.